The clone carrying this T cell receptor (beta chain) came up once. The data originate from a study of blood T cell repertoires in COVID-19. Overall study context: Sites in the United States, Italy and Spain provided acute and convalescent COVID-19 samples. Sources were T cells, B-cell-depleted T cells, or PBMCs; the material itself was cDNA or gDNA.

Seattle's cohort entered during active infection and was followed longitudinally. Study processing details: Amplification from reference gene primers served as the basis for estimated nucleated cell counts. Using immunoSEQ multiplex PCR, the repertoire was profiled, and TCRdb retains in-frame clones only, with some absent. V and J calls and clone size are given by that table; D and trimming were obtained from the DNA. The table lists about 160,000 clones, approximately 90% of them singletons. This CDR3 is built from 19 residues. Looked up from germline, CDR1 is GTSNPN and CDR2 is SVGIG (reference sequence). With 2 bases removed from V and 0 bases from J, the gap between germline ends came to 20 bases.

The rearrangement links TRBV30 to TRBJ1-6; the D is unclear. Sequencing was performed on peripheral blood. The receptor comes from a woman between 65 and 79 years old with COVID-19, enrolled during active disease. CDR3 nucleotide sequence: TGTGCCTGGAGTCTTATCCGTTCAGGCGTAAGCTCCTATAATTCACCCCTCCACTTT. Its protein product is CAWSLIRSGVSSYNSPLHF.